The present TCR beta chain was sequenced within a study of CD8+ T cells in alopecia areata. CD4+ and CD8+ T cells were sorted from PBMCs stained for CD3, CD4 and CD8. This clone was found a few times. The antigen is unknown. Study results and limitations: Scalp specimens additionally yield sequences from normal skin's resident alphabeta T cells. Clonality was higher in lesional than normal scalp, especially in alopecia totalis/universalis.

RNA, once extracted, was reverse transcribed into cDNA for use as the sequencing template. The table came from immunoSEQ multiplex PCR; TCRdb's copy has only in-frame clones and leaves some out. The data contain some 180,000 clones, around 50% of them singletons. The junction had 10 bases not matched to a gene; V was cut back by 4 bases and J by 10 bases. The CDR3 contains 14 residues. CDR1 is SGHNT and CDR2 is YYREEE in the germline V gene (reference sequence). The receptor was derived from a human donor in good health. Input material: CD8+ T cells sorted from blood. The gene calls are TRBV5-4 and TRBJ1-4; 7 positions match TRBD1. The CDR3: CASSRTGGPRKLFF. CDR3 coding DNA: TGTGCCAGCAGCCGGACAGGCGGCCCTCGAAAACTGTTTTTT.